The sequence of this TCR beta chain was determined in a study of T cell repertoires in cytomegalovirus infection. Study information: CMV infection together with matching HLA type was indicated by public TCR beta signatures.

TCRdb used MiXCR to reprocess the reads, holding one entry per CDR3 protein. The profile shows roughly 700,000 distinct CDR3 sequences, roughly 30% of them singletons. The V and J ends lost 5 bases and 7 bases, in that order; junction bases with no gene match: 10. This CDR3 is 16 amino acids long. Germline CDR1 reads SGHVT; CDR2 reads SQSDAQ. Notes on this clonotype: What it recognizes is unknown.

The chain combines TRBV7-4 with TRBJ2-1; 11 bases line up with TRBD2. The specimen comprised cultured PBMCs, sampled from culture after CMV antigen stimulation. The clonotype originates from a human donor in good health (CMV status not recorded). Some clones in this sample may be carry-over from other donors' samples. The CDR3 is CASSPVSGRETNEQFF. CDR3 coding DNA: TGTGCCAGCAGCCCAGTTAGCGGGAGGGAAACGAATGAGCAGTTCTTC.